This is a list of T cell receptor beta chains from one sample in a study of cytomegalovirus exposure and HLA in healthy donors. Assay: immunoSEQ multiplex PCR; the TCRdb copy retains only in-frame clones and omits some. The profile shows 150,000 or so clones, 76% of them singletons. Material for sequencing was PBMCs. All receptors derive from a female donor in good health and CMV-seronegative. Each CDR3 is given with its conserved first and last residue. D genes are given only for firm matches. Clone size is shown for a subset of rows, as once, few, many or a class of expanded clone.

clone_size | d_call | j_call | v_call | cdr3_nt | cdr3_aa
few | NA | TRBJ2-1 | TRBV2 | TGTGCCAGCAGTGATAATTTGTATGAGCAGTTCTTC | CASSDNLYEQFF
NA | NA | TRBJ2-1 | TRBV10-3 | TGTGCCATCAGCCTCGGGGGGCGAAGCTACAATGAGCAGTTCTTC | CAISLGGRSYNEQFF
NA | NA | TRBJ2-7 | TRBV28 | TGTGCCAGCACGCGGGGTTACGAGCAGTACTTC | CASTRGYEQYF
NA | TRBD2 | TRBJ2-1 | TRBV7-2 | TGTGCCAGCAGCTTAGAGAGCGGGGGCTACAATGAGCAGTTCTTC | CASSLESGGYNEQFF
NA | NA | TRBJ2-1 | TRBV9 | TGTGCCAGCAGCGTAGAGTGGGCGGGGTCGGTCGTCGAGCAGTTCTTC | CASSVEWAGSVVEQFF
NA | TRBD1 | TRBJ2-4 | TRBV30 | TGTGCCTGGAGGGACAGGGGGCAAGGCAGTCAGTACTTC | CAWRDRGQGSQYF
once | TRBD2 | TRBJ2-7 | TRBV4-3 | TGCGCCAGCAGCCAAGATGCAATCCGACAGGGACTAGCGGGGGCTCCGGCTTACGAGCAGTACTTC | CASSQDAIRQGLAGAPAYEQYF
NA | NA | TRBJ2-5 | TRBV4-3 | TGCGCCAGCAGCTTCAAGAAAGGAGTACAAGAGACCCAGTACTTC | CASSFKKGVQETQYF
NA | NA | TRBJ2-3 | TRBV18 | TGTGCCAGCTCACCGAGGACAGCCAGCTTCACAGATACGCAGTATTTT | CASSPRTASFTDTQYF
NA | TRBD2 | TRBJ2-5 | TRBV7-2 | TGTGCCAGCAGCTCCCAGACCAGACTAGCGGGAAGCCCACGGGAGACCCAGTACTTC | CASSSQTRLAGSPRETQYF
NA | NA | TRBJ2-3 | TRBV25-1 | TGTGCCAGCTCAAGGAGCCCCACAGATACGCAGTATTTT | CASSRSPTDTQYF
NA | NA | TRBJ2-7 | TRBV5-1 | TGCGCCAGCAGCTTCCTGACGGGGTCGACCTACGAGCAGTACTTC | CASSFLTGSTYEQYF
NA | TRBD1 | TRBJ1-2 | TRBV9 | TGTGCCAGCAGCAAGAATCCCGGGACAGGCTATGGCTACACCTTC | CASSKNPGTGYGYTF
NA | NA | TRBJ2-1 | TRBV7-9 | TGTGCCAGCAGCTTAGATCGCGGCCTCGCCGGGGATGAGCAGTTCTTC | CASSLDRGLAGDEQFF
NA | TRBD2 | TRBJ2-1 | TRBV6-4 | TGTGCCAGCAGTGAGGCAGCGGGAGTCTCAAATGAGCAGTTCTTC | CASSEAAGVSNEQFF
few | NA | TRBJ1-2 | TRBV6-4 | TGTGCCAGCAGGGAGGGGACCTCCCGAGGCTATGGCTACACCTTC | CASREGTSRGYGYTF